This T cell receptor beta chain emerged from a study of control samples from healthy donors and cancer patients. The method was immunoSEQ multiplex PCR; TCRdb's version includes in-frame clones alone and lacks a portion of them. The sample lists over 150,000 clones, about 95% occurring once. This CDR3 comprises 13 residues. Deletions cut 2 bases from V and 3 bases from J, with 10 bases between. The germline V gene encodes CDR1 GTSNPN and CDR2 SVGIG (reference sequence). The rearrangement uses TRBV30 and TRBJ1-1; a possible D gene is TRBD1 (6 bases). Input material: PBMCs. This receptor was identified in a man in his sixties with colorectal cancer. CDR3 region: CAWSPTGYTEAFF. The CDR3 region has the DNA TGTGCCTGGAGTCCCACAGGGTACACTGAAGCTTTCTTT.